Listed below are T cell receptor beta chains from one sample, sequenced in a study of T cells in tumors after PD-1 blockade. The table came from immunoSEQ multiplex PCR; TCRdb's copy has only in-frame clones and leaves some out. The repertoire holds tens of thousands of clones, with under 80% as singletons. The sample consisted of PBMCs, taken after anti-PD-1 treatment. The receptor source for this set is a human donor with basal cell carcinoma. CDR3s include the opening cysteine and the closing phenylalanine or tryptophan. Each record gives: V gene, J gene, clone size, D gene, CDR3 DNA, CDR3 protein. A D gene is named only where the DNA matches it firmly. Clone size is shown for a subset of rows, as once, few, many or a class of expanded clone.

>TRBV6-2/TRBV6-3|TRBJ2-1|-|-
TGTGCCAGCCGTTGGAGACAGTTCTATATCTTC
CASRWRQFYIF
>TRBV5-8|TRBJ2-1|-|-
TGTGCCAGCACCTTTGACAGGTACAATGAGCAGTTCTTC
CASTFDRYNEQFF
>TRBV6-5|TRBJ2-3|-|TRBD2
TGTGCCAGCAAAGGCGGGGGGGGTTTCACAGATACGCAGTATTTT
CASKGGGGFTDTQYF
>TRBV18|TRBJ2-3|-|-
TGTGCCAGCTCACCCCTACAGGTCCGGAGCACAGATACGCAGTATTTT
CASSPLQVRSTDTQYF
>TRBV13|TRBJ2-7|-|TRBD1
TGTGCCAGCAGCTTCAAGGGGACAGGGAGTCACTACGAGCAGTACTTC
CASSFKGTGSHYEQYF
>TRBV19|TRBJ1-1|-|TRBD1
TGTGCCAGTAGCGACAGGGGAAACACTGAAGCTTTCTTT
CASSDRGNTEAFF
>TRBV6-6|TRBJ2-5|-|TRBD1
TGTGCCAGCAGTTCCCTTGATCGGACAGGAGCCTTGACCCAGTACTTC
CASSSLDRTGALTQYF
>TRBV3-1/TRBV3-2|TRBJ2-7|-|TRBD1
TGTGCCAGCAGCCAAAGGACAGGGGATTTCTACGAGCAGTACTTC
CASSQRTGDFYEQYF
>TRBV3-1/TRBV3-2|TRBJ2-1|few|-
TGTGCCAGCAGGTTACTAGAGGGGGTGAACAATGAGCAGTTCTTC
CASRLLEGVNNEQFF
>TRBV3-1/TRBV3-2|TRBJ1-1|-|-
TGTGCCAGCAGCCAGTACTCCTCCCCAGCTTTCTTT
CASSQYSSPAFF
>TRBV5-4|TRBJ2-6|-|TRBD1
TGTGCCAGCAGCTCCAACAGGGGCTCTGGGGCCAACGTCCTGACTTTC
CASSSNRGSGANVLTF
>TRBV7-2|TRBJ2-3|-|TRBD1
TGTGCCAGCAGCAGGGACAGGGCGACAGATACGCAGTATTTT
CASSRDRATDTQYF
>TRBV3-1/TRBV3-2|TRBJ1-2|-|TRBD1
TGTGCCAGCAGCCAACCACAGACTACAGGGGGAACTTATGGCTACACCTTC
CASSQPQTTGGTYGYTF
>TRBV19|TRBJ1-2|few|-
TGTGCCAGTAGAGTACAGGGAAGGGGGACATATGGCTACACCTTC
CASRVQGRGTYGYTF
>TRBV4-2|TRBJ2-3|many|TRBD2
TGTGCCAGCAGCCAAGATCATAGCGGGGGGCCGGCAGATACGCAGTATTTT
CASSQDHSGGPADTQYF
>TRBV4-1|TRBJ2-7|-|-
TGCGCCAGCAGCCAAGGACGGACTCCCTACGAGCAGTACTTC
CASSQGRTPYEQYF
>TRBV28|TRBJ1-2|-|TRBD1
TGTGCCAGCAGTACCGGACAGGGCTATGGCTACACCTTC
CASSTGQGYGYTF
>TRBV7-8|TRBJ2-7|-|-
TGTGCCAGCAGCTTAGTCGGCCTTCTTCCGTACTTC
CASSLVGLLPYF
>TRBV28|TRBJ1-2|-|-
TGTGCCAGCAGTAAGTCCGCGCCACCTCCTAACTATGGCTACACCTTC
CASSKSAPPPNYGYTF
>TRBV6-5|TRBJ2-4|-|-
TGTGCCAGCAGCCCCGCAGCCAGCAGACTCGTTCAGTACTTC
CASSPAASRLVQYF
>TRBV28|TRBJ1-1|-|-
TGTGCCAGCAGTTTAAATCCAGGGGCGGAAGCTTTCTTT
CASSLNPGAEAFF
>TRBV12-3/TRBV12-4|TRBJ1-1|-|-
TGTGCCAGCAGTTTAGACTACTCAGCTTTCTTT
CASSLDYSAFF